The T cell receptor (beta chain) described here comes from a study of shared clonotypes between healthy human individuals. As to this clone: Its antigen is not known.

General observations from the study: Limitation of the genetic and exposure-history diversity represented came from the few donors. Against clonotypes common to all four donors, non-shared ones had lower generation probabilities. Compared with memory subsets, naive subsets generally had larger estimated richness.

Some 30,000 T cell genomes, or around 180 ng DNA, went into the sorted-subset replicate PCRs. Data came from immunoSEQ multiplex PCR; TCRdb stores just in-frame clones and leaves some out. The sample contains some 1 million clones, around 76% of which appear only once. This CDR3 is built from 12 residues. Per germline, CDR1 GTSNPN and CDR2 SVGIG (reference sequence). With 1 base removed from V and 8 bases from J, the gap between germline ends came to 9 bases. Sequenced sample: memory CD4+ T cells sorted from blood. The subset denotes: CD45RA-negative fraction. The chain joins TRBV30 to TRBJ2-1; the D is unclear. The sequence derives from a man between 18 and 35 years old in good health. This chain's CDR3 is CAWSGLSDEQFF. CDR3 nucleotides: TGTGCCTGGAGTGGACTGAGTGATGAGCAGTTCTTC.